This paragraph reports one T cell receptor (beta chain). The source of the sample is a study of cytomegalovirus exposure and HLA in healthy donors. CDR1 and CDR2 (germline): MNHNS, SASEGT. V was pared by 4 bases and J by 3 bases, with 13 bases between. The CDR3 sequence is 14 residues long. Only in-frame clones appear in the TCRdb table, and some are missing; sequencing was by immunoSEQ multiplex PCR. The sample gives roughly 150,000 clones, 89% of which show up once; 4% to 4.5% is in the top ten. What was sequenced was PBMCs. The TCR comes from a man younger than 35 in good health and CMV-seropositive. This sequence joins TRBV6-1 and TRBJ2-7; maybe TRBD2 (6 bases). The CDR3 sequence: CASSVASVYYEQYF. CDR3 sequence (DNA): TGTGCCAGCAGTGTGGCTAGCGTTTACTACGAGCAGTACTTC.